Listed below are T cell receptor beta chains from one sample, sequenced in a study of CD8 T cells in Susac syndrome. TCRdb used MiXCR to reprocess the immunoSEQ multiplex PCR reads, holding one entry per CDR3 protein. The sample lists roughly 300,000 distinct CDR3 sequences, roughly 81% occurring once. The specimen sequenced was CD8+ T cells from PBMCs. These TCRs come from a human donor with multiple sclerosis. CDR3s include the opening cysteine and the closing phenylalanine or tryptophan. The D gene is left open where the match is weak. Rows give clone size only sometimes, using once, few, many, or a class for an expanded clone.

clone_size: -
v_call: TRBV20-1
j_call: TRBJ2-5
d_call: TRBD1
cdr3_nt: TGCAGTGCTAGGTGGGACAGCTCGGAAGAGACCCAGTACTTC
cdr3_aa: CSARWDSSEETQYF

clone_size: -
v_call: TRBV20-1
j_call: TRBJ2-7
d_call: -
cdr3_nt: TGCAGTGCTAACCCTTCGATGGGGAGCTACGAGCAGTACTTC
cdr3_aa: CSANPSMGSYEQYF

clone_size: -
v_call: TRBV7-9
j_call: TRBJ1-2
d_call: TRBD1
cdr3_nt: TGTGCCAGCATCGACCCGACCTCGGGACAGGGTGGCTACACCTTC
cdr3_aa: CASIDPTSGQGGYTF

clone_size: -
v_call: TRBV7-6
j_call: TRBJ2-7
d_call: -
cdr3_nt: TGTGCCAGCAGCTCAGGGATCGGGACTCCCTACGAGCAGTACTTC
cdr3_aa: CASSSGIGTPYEQYF

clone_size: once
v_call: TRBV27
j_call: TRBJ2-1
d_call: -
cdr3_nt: TGTGCCAGCAGTTCCGACAGGTCTTACAATGAGCAGTTCTTC
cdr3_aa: CASSSDRSYNEQFF

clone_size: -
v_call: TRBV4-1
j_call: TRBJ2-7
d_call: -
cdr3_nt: TGCGCCAGCAGCCGAGCCGGGGCCTTAGGTCACGAGCAGTACTTC
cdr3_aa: CASSRAGALGHEQYF

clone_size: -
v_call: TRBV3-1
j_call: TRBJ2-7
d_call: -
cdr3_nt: TGTGCCAGCAGCCCAGCAAGGGGGGAACGACTCTCCTACGAGCAGTACTTC
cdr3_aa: CASSPARGERLSYEQYF

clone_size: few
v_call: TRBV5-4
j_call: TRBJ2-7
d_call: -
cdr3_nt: TGTGCCAGCAGCGGAGGGACGGGGCGCTACGAGCAGTACTTC
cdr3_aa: CASSGGTGRYEQYF

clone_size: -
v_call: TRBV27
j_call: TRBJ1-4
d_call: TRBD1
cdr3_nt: TGTGCCAGCACTCCCCAGGGGGCAGGTGAAAAACTGTTTTTT
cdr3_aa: CASTPQGAGEKLFF

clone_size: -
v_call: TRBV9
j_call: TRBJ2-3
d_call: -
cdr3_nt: TGTGCCAGCAGCGAGATGGACAACACAGATACGCAGTATTTT
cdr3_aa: CASSEMDNTDTQYF

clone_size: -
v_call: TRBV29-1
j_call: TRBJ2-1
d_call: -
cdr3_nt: TGCAGCGTTGCAGTTTTTCCCCAGGCCTCTTACAATGAGCAGTTCTTC
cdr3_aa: CSVAVFPQASYNEQFF

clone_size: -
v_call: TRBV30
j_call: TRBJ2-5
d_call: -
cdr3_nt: TGTGCCTGGGGGGACGGAATACAAGAGACCCAGTACTTC
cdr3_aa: CAWGDGIQETQYF

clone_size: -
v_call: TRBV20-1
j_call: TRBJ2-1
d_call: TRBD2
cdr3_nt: TGCAGTGCCCCCGGACTAGCGGGAGAGGTTGAGCAGTTCTTC
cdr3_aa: CSAPGLAGEVEQFF

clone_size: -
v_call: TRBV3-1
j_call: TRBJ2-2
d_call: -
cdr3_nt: TGTGCCAGCAGCCAATCAGTTATCTCGGGCGGGGAGCTGTTTTTT
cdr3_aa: CASSQSVISGGELFF

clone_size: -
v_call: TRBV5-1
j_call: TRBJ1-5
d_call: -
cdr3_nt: TGCGCCAGCAGCCCCGGCGGGCAAAGTCGCAATCAGCCCCAGCATTTT
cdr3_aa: CASSPGGQSRNQPQHF

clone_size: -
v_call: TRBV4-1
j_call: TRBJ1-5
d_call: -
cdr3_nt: TGCGCCAGCAGCAGTAAGGACGGAAACAATCAGCCCCAGCATTTT
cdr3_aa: CASSSKDGNNQPQHF

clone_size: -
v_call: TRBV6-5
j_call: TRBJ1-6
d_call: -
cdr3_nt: TGTGCCAGCAGTTTCGATTCACCCCTCCACTTT
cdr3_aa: CASSFDSPLHF

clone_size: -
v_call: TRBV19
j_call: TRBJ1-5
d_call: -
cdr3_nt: TGTGCCAGTAGTATGAGAGACTGGAATCAGCCCCAGCATTTT
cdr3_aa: CASSMRDWNQPQHF

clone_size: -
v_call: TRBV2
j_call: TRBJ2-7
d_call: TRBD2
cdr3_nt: TGTGCCAGCACCGGGACTAGCGGGAGGCCCTACGAGCAGTACTTC
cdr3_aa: CASTGTSGRPYEQYF

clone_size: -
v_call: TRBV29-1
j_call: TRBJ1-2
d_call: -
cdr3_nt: TGCAGCGTTGAAGATCTCGAGTCCCTTGGCTACACCTTC
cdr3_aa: CSVEDLESLGYTF

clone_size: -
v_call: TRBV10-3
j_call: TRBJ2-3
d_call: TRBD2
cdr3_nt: TGTGCCACCGATGGGCGGGAGGGATTGACAGATACGCAGTATTTT
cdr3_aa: CATDGREGLTDTQYF

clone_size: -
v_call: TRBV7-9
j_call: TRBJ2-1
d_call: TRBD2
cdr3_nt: TGTGCCTGCAAGTATAGCGGGAGAGAGCAGTTCTTC
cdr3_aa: CACKYSGREQFF